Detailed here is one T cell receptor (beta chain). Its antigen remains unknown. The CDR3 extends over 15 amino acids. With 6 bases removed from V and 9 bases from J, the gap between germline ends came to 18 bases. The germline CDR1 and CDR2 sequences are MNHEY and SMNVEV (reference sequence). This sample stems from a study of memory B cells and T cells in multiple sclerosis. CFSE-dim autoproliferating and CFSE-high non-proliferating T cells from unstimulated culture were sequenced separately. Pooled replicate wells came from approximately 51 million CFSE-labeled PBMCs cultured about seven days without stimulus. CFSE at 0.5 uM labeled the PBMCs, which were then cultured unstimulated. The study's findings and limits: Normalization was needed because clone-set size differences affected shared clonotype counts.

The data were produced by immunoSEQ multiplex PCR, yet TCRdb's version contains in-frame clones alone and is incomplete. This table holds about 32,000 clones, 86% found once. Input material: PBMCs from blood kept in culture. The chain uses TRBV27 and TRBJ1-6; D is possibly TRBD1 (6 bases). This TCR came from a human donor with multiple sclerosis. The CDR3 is CASSPPTGLGSPLHF. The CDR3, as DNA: TGTGCCAGCAGCCCACCTACAGGGCTCGGTTCACCCCTCCACTTT.